This T cell receptor (beta chain) was profiled in a study of post-analysis software for immune sequencing data (dated by TCRdb to 2015 to 2017). Regarding the study in general: Relapsing-remitting, secondary progressive and progressive-relapsing multiple sclerosis were recorded as disease courses, and subtype annotation was lacking for some patients. The patient repertoires were compared against more than 10 previously published healthy control repertoires obtained from donors aged 6 to 25 years. A subset of samples was prepared in parallel using single-end sample barcoding, then pooled and co-amplified after Illumina adapter ligation.

TCR beta repertoires were profiled from peripheral blood of approximately 13 young patients with multiple sclerosis to demonstrate the VDJtools post-analysis software. The patients with multiple sclerosis were children and adolescents between roughly 6 and 15 years of age. Overall study results and their limits: The multiple sclerosis patient group was slightly younger than the control group. About 5 TRBV segments, including TRBV5-6, TRBV5-1 and TRBV20-1, were significantly more frequent in patients than controls. Strong co-clustering of samples prepared in the same batch was shown by direct clustering with F measure, prompting a batch-effect correction. Normalized Chao1 diversity was significantly lower in multiple sclerosis patients than controls, suggesting substantial peripheral T-cell clonal expansion.

Library preparation used PCR. Sequencing instrument: Illumina HiSeq 2500. Unique molecular identifiers were incorporated into TCR beta cDNA libraries to reduce PCR and sequencing biases. Every 1 to 10 million input T cells yielded around 500,000 cDNA molecules, meaning each molecule approximated one T cell. Patient libraries were prepared and sequenced with the same protocol used for the earlier healthy control dataset. Samples belonging to the same batch were prepared together, multiplexed and sequenced on a shared HiSeq lane. From the authors' description of their analysis: Raw barcoded reads were processed with MIGEC, and single-read molecular identifier groups were discarded before consensus assembly and CDR3 extraction. Clonotype tables were post-analysed with VDJtools, normalizing diversity by down-sampling all datasets to the smallest sample size. In repertoire overlap clustering, CDR3 amino acid sequences, but not nucleotide sequences, were matched to correct batch-related cross-sample contamination. TCRdb took the public reads, trimmed them with fastp at Q25, ran MiXCR for clone calling and kept in-frame beta chains. Rows matching on CDR3 protein sequence are summarized as one entry with the most common DNA and genes. The V and J calls reflect TCRdb's pipeline rather than the authors' work. This sample holds a few hundred thousand distinct CDR3 sequences; roughly 34% were observed only once. The ten top clones hold about 6% of the sample.

A word on this clonotype: Its target antigen remains unknown. Base quality data are lacking; no much larger clone is found one base away.

The junction shows trimming of 3 bases on V and 5 bases on J, plus 14 bases between the germline ends. From the germline V gene, CDR1 is SNHLY and CDR2 is FYNNEI. Including the terminal cysteine and phenylalanine, the CDR3 comprises 15 residues. This entry keeps only the CDR3 DNA: 45 bases, framed from base 1. The sequencing sample was made of blood. The clonotype was recovered from a girl younger than 18 with multiple sclerosis. Recombination joined TRBV2 with TRBJ2-1; the D gene is perhaps TRBD1 or TRBD2, each of them matching over 6 bases. At the DNA level, the sequence is TGTGCCAGCAGTGAGACTCGGGGGCCCGACAATGAGCAGTTCTTC. Its protein product is CASSETRGPDNEQFF.